Below are 7 T cell receptor beta chains sequenced from a single sample in a study of T cells in localized non-small cell lung cancer. Generated by immunoSEQ multiplex PCR, the TCRdb table keeps only in-frame clones and is missing some. The sample holds approximately 150,000 clones, roughly 90% seen once. Sequenced material: peripheral blood, taken before any cancer treatment. Every receptor here comes from a female donor older than 55 with stage I lung adenocarcinoma.

The V and J genes are TRBV30 and TRBJ1-2, with 8 bases fitting TRBD1. This CDR3 region has 16 residues. Germline V gene lookup returns CDR1 GTSNPN and CDR2 SVGIG (reference sequence). J lost 4 bases, V lost 4 bases, and 14 bases had no gene match. The CDR3 loop is CAWNRPEDRVRYGYTF. CDR3 DNA: TGTGCCTGGAACAGGCCCGAGGACAGGGTTCGCTATGGCTACACCTTC.

V is TRBV2 and J is TRBJ2-7; TRBD2 matches at 7 bases. Germline V gene lookup returns CDR1 SNHLY and CDR2 FYNNEI. This CDR3 comprises 12 residues. The trim removed 6 bases at V and 6 bases at J, leaving 5 bases unmatched. CDR3 in DNA: TGTGCCAGCAGGAGTGGGGGGGGCGAGCAGTACTTC. The encoded protein is CASRSGGGEQYF.

The chain employs TRBV18 and TRBJ2-5; TRBD1 or TRBD2 may be the D gene (5 bases each). Germline V lookup: CDR1 KGHSH, CDR2 LQKENI. This CDR3 has 14 amino acids. Deletions cut 2 bases from V and 7 bases from J, with 14 bases between. The CDR3 is CASSPAGASGTQYF. CDR3 DNA: TGTGCCAGCTCACCAGCCGGGGCCTCGGGGACCCAGTACTTC.

This chain connects TRBV5-4 to TRBJ1-1; 11 nucleotides match TRBD1. From germline, CDR1 is SGHNT and CDR2 YYREEE (reference sequence). This CDR3 is 14 amino acids long. V was pared by 5 bases and J by 3 bases, with 3 bases of the junction left unmatched. CDR3 loop: CASSRTGGDTEAFF. The DNA for the CDR3 is TGTGCCAGCAGTAGGACAGGGGGCGACACTGAAGCTTTCTTT.

The gene calls are TRBV5-1 and TRBJ2-3; TRBD2 matches at 8 bases. Trimming cost V 1 base and J 4 bases; bases outside gene matches: 5. Germline CDR1 and CDR2: SGHRS and YFSETQ. There are 15 residues in the CDR3. DNA for the CDR3: TGCGCCAGCAGCTTGCGGGGGGGCGCCTCAGATACGCAGTATTTT. This gives the protein CASSLRGGASDTQYF.

The chain joins TRBV14 to TRBJ1-4, with 8 nucleotides matching TRBD1. V trimming: 4 bases; J trimming: 8 bases; junction bases outside the gene matches: 6. The germline gives CDR1 SGHDN, CDR2 FVKESK. The CDR3 covers 14 residues. The CDR3 spells CASSPRGRNEKLFF. Here the CDR3 DNA reads TGTGCCAGCAGCCCCAGGGGGCGCAACGAAAAACTGTTTTTT.

CDR3 sequence: CASSVANRVGEQYF. CDR3 bases: TGTGCCAGCAGCGTAGCAAACAGGGTCGGCGAGCAGTACTTC. The chain employs TRBV9 and TRBJ2-7, with TRBD1 as a possible D gene (6 bases). This CDR3 comprises 14 residues. Looked up from germline, CDR1 is SGDLS and CDR2 is YYNGEE. V dropped 0 bases and J dropped 6 bases, with 13 bases sitting between them.